This record looks at one T cell receptor (beta chain) sequence and its context. Antigen unknown. The data originate from a study of OX40 agonist ivuxolimab in advanced cancers. Study context: With a range of 23 to 79, age averaged approximately 55 years, and approximately 83% were male.

Using immunoSEQ multiplex PCR, the repertoire was profiled, and TCRdb retains in-frame clones only, with some absent. The sample has about 18,000 clones; approximately 83% are singletons. General study results and limits: CD8+ T cells (on average) carried more expanded clones than CD4+ T cells.

V was shortened by 4 bases and J by 1 base, with 10 bases between the two germline ends. The CDR3 is 14 amino acids. CDR1 is SGHAT, CDR2 FQNNGV, per germline. This chain connects TRBV11-2 to TRBJ2-5; D is unclear. Here the sequenced sample was CD4+ or CD8+ T cells sorted from blood, taken in a trial of the OX40 agonist ivuxolimab. This TCR was recovered from an adult with an advanced solid tumor such as melanoma, head and neck, liver or kidney cancer. The CDR3 DNA reads TGTGCCAGCAGCTCGGGCCCCCCCCAAGAGACCCAGTACTTC. Translated: CASSSGPPQETQYF.